These 21 T cell receptor beta chains were sequenced from one sample in a study of cytomegalovirus exposure and HLA in healthy donors (dated by TCRdb to the late 2010s). Libraries were constructed by the immunoSEQ multiplex PCR assay. The multiplex PCR relied on a mix of 60 forward primers for TCR Vbeta segments and 13 reverse primers for TCR Jbeta segments. In its TCRdb copy, this immuneACCESS table keeps in-frame sequences only and misses some clones. Where compared with another copy, unresolved V genes explain less than half of these, and the others have no known cause. The sample contains fewer than 80,000 clones, 75% of them found a single time. Under 25% of the sample is held by the ten biggest clonotypes. The sequenced material came from PBMCs. The origin of the receptors is a woman aged 40-49 years in good health and CMV-seropositive.

This clone was seen a handful of times. The V call is TRBV29-1, the J call TRBJ1-2; possibly TRBD1 for D (6 bases). Germline lookup yields CDR1 SQVTM and CDR2 ANQGSEA. The V gene lost 1 base and the J gene lost 8 bases, with 8 bases spanning the gap. This CDR3 is 11 amino acids long. CDR3: CSVEVTGGYTF. The CDR3 region has the DNA TGCAGCGTTGAAGTAACAGGGGGCTACACCTTC.

The chain recombines TRBV6-1 with TRBJ2-7; 11 positions match TRBD1. Germline lookup yields CDR1 MNHNS and CDR2 SASEGT. The CDR3 has 14 amino acids. V gave up 6 bases and J gave up 4 bases; unmatched junction bases: 5. The CDR3 region is CASSRDRGYYEQYF. The CDR3 nucleotides read TGTGCCAGCAGCCGGGACAGGGGGTATTACGAGCAGTACTTC.

The rearrangement joins TRBV5-1 to TRBJ2-1; the match to TRBD2 covers 10 bases. J gave up 8 bases and V 0 bases, and 5 bases lay outside the gene matches. There are 15 residues in the CDR3. From germline, CDR1 is SGHRS and CDR2 YFSETQ. The CDR3 protein is CASSLGAGGPDEQFF. The CDR3 bases are TGCGCCAGCAGCTTGGGAGCGGGGGGGCCCGATGAGCAGTTCTTC. The variable domain in full, with the rest retrieved from reference TRBV5-1 and TRBJ2-1, is KAGVTQTPRYLIKTRGQQVTLSCSPISGHRSVSWYQQTPGQGLQFLFEYFSETQRNKGNFPGRFSGRQFSNSRSEMNVSTLELGDSALYLCASSLGAGGPDEQFFGPGTRLTVL.

In this sample, this clone turned up a few times. V gene TRBV5-1 combines with J gene TRBJ1-2; 7 nucleotides line up with TRBD1. Germline CDR1 and CDR2: SGHRS and YFSETQ. CDR3 length: 15 residues. The ends lost 0 bases at V and 2 bases at J; junction bases unmatched: 4. The CDR3 sequence: CASSLARGPNYGYTF. The CDR3 DNA sequence: TGCGCCAGCAGCTTGGCAAGGGGGCCAAACTATGGCTACACCTTC.

The chain combines TRBV7-8 with TRBJ1-6; a weak D match, TRBD1 (5 bases). The CDR3 sequence is 16 residues long. V was pared by 3 bases and J by 7 bases, with 16 bases between. Per germline, CDR1 SGHVS and CDR2 FQNEAQ. CDR3 loop: CASSFDRPPSNSPLHF. The CDR3 region has the DNA TGTGCCAGCAGCTTTGACAGACCCCCCTCAAATTCACCCCTCCACTTT.

V and J are TRBV7-9 and TRBJ2-5; D is perhaps TRBD2 (5 bases). Trimming took off 5 bases at V and 4 bases at J, with 14 bases between the two ends. In germline, CDR1 is SEHNR, CDR2 FQNEAQ (reference sequence). The length of the CDR3 is 14 residues. The CDR3 is CASSARAGIETQYF. CDR3 bases: TGTGCCAGCAGCGCTAGAGCCGGGATAGAGACCCAGTACTTC.

J is TRBJ1-4 and V is TRBV6-6, with 8 bases that match TRBD1. Looked up from germline, CDR1 is MNHNY and CDR2 is SVGAGI (reference sequence). This CDR3 contains 14 residues. Trimming removed 2 bases from V and 6 bases from J; junction bases left unmatched: 2. CDR3 in amino acids: CASSYQGADEKLFF. CDR3 nucleotide sequence: TGTGCCAGCAGTTACCAGGGGGCGGATGAAAAACTGTTTTTT.

The chain links TRBV19 to TRBJ1-5; 8 bases agree with TRBD1. There are 18 residues in the CDR3. Germline-derived CDR1 and CDR2 are LNHDA and SQIVND (reference sequence). V lost 8 bases to trimming and J lost 0 bases; unmatched junction nucleotides: 15. CDR3 in DNA: TGTGCCAGTCACACCGGGACAGGACCAACTTATAGCAATCAGCCCCAGCATTTT. Its protein is CASHTGTGPTYSNQPQHF.

This rearrangement joins TRBV4-3 to TRBJ1-2; no clear D. Germline CDR1 reads LGHNA; CDR2 reads YSLEER. The CDR3 is 15 amino acids. Trimming stripped 0 bases from V and 7 bases from J, with 15 bases between. This CDR3 reads CASSQDPEGLSGYTF. CDR3 DNA: TGCGCCAGCAGCCAAGATCCAGAGGGTCTAAGTGGCTACACCTTC.

The chain uses TRBV2 and TRBJ2-7; a weak D match, TRBD2 (7 bases). This CDR3 is 11 amino acids long. Germline V gene lookup returns CDR1 SNHLY and CDR2 FYNNEI. Trimming took off 8 bases at V and 5 bases at J, with 10 bases between the two ends. As DNA, the CDR3 is TGTGCCAGCCAGGGGAGGGACGAGCAGTACTTC. Protein sequence: CASQGRDEQYF.

V usage is TRBV4-1 and J usage is TRBJ2-1, with D possibly being TRBD1 (5 bases). The CDR3 runs to 15 residues. Deletions cut 0 bases from V and 7 bases from J, with 13 bases between. Germline values: CDR1 MGHRA, CDR2 YSYEKL. The CDR3 DNA follows: TGCGCCAGCAGCCAAGACAGGGCTGCCACGAATGAGCAGTTCTTC. The encoded protein is CASSQDRAATNEQFF.

The chain links TRBV6-5 to TRBJ2-2; D is perhaps TRBD2 (5 bases). Germline CDR1 reads MNHEY; CDR2 reads SVGAGI. V was cut by 4 bases and J by 7 bases, with 7 bases left in between. The CDR3 is 12 residues long. CDR3 DNA sequence: TGTGCCAGCAGTTCCGCGGGCGGGGAGCTGTTTTTT. It codes for CASSSAGGELFF.

The CDR3 DNA reads as TGTGCCAGCAGGGGACAGATGAACACTGAAGCTTTCTTT. This codes for CASRGQMNTEAFF. The J gene is TRBJ1-1, the V gene TRBV6-5; TRBD1 matches 7 bases. This CDR3 region has 13 residues. The V gene's germline CDR1 is MNHEY and CDR2 SVGAGI. The V gene end was trimmed by 6 bases and the J gene end by 0 bases; junction bases not matched to a gene: 1.

This clone was seen only a few times. Written as DNA, the CDR3 is TGTGCCAGCAGCGGACGAGATATGGAGAATGAGCAGTTCTTC. Protein sequence: CASSGRDMENEQFF. This rearrangement joins TRBV9 to TRBJ2-1; D remains ambiguous. The V end lost 3 bases, the J end lost 7 bases, and 14 bases lay between the germline ends. Per germline, CDR1 SGDLS and CDR2 YYNGEE. This CDR3 has 14 amino acids.

The chain has TRBV5-1 and TRBJ2-1; TRBD2 agrees at 14 bases. Trimming at V came to 0 bases and at J to 7 bases, leaving 6 bases not matched to a gene. The length of the CDR3 is 17 residues. The germline V gene encodes CDR1 SGHRS and CDR2 YFSETQ. This CDR3 is CASSLAPTSGGGNEQFF. CDR3 sequence (DNA): TGCGCCAGCAGCTTGGCGCCGACTAGCGGGGGGGGAAATGAGCAGTTCTTC.

J is TRBJ2-4 and V is TRBV30; 7 bases fit TRBD2. The junction had 7 bases not matched to a gene; V was cut back by 8 bases and J by 0 bases. Germline values: CDR1 GTSNPN, CDR2 SVGIG (reference sequence). The CDR3 loop spans 14 amino acids. The CDR3 reads CATYSGGAKNIQYF. CDR3 in DNA: TGTGCCACATACTCGGGGGGAGCCAAAAACATTCAGTACTTC.

This clone was found once. This sequence joins TRBV5-6 and TRBJ2-1; possibly TRBD1 for D (6 bases). V shed 2 bases and J shed 9 bases, with 15 bases lying between them. CDR3 length: 14 amino acids. Germline CDR1 and CDR2: SGHDT and YYEEEE. The CDR3 DNA is TGTGCCAGCAGCTTAAACCTAGGACAGAGTGAGCAGTTCTTC. This gives the protein CASSLNLGQSEQFF.

The chain couples TRBV7-8 to TRBJ2-1; 12 nucleotides agree with TRBD2. J gave up 9 bases and V 5 bases, and 8 bases lay outside the gene matches. The length of the CDR3 is 15 residues. Germline loops: CDR1 SGHVS, CDR2 FQNEAQ. CDR3 sequence: CASSARTSGDGEQFF. In DNA, the CDR3 is TGTGCCAGCAGCGCCAGGACTAGCGGGGACGGTGAGCAGTTCTTC.

The V gene is TRBV7-9, the J gene TRBJ1-5, with TRBD1 as a possible D gene (5 bases). Deletions cut 5 bases from V and 3 bases from J, with 11 bases between. Per germline, CDR1 SEHNR and CDR2 FQNEAQ (reference sequence). The CDR3 is 14 residues long. CDR3 nucleotides: TGTGCCAGCAGCCATGACAGCAACAATCAGCCCCAGCATTTT. This gives the protein CASSHDSNNQPQHF.

This clone was picked up one time. The chain has TRBV25-1 and TRBJ1-2, with 7 positions matching TRBD1. The CDR3 totals 15 residues. Germline assignment: CDR1 MGHDK and CDR2 SYGVNS. The V gene end was trimmed by 2 bases and the J gene end by 2 bases; junction bases not matched to a gene: 5. For the CDR3, the DNA is TGTGCCAGCAGTGAAGCCCAGGGGGGAAACTATGGCTACACCTTC. It codes for CASSEAQGGNYGYTF.

The table lists this clone with a few counts. This chain uses TRBV19 with TRBJ2-7; 7 bases line up with TRBD2. Germline V gene sequence: CDR1 LNHDA, CDR2 SQIVND (reference sequence). V lost 6 bases, J lost 5 bases, and 10 bases stayed unmatched. The length of the CDR3 is 14 residues. CDR3 protein: CASREIAGGDEQYF. CDR3 in DNA: TGTGCCAGTAGAGAGATAGCGGGCGGGGACGAGCAGTACTTC.